The clone carrying this T cell receptor (beta chain) was found a few times. Antigen unknown. The sample belongs to a study of T cells after yellow fever vaccination. MiXCR was run by TCRdb on the 5' RACE reads, yielding one entry per CDR3 protein. Of almost 600,000 distinct CDR3 sequences listed, less than 15% are singletons. Study-wide findings and caveats: The study re-detected most primary-vaccination clones after the booster (roughly 96% CD4, roughly 90% CD8).

Germline-derived CDR1 and CDR2 are LGHDT and YNNKEL (reference sequence). V was clipped by 1 base and J by 6 bases; unmatched bases: 6. The CDR3 runs 15 residues. This clonotype was sampled from a man aged 25-40 years who received the YFV17D yellow fever vaccine. Sequencing was performed on PBMCs, taken on the day of the yellow fever booster vaccination. V usage is TRBV3-1 and J usage is TRBJ2-1, with 7 positions matching TRBD2. The CDR3 bases are TGTGCCAGCAGCCAAGTCAGCGGGACTGGCAATGAGCAGTTCTTC. It encodes CASSQVSGTGNEQFF.